This record covers a single T cell receptor beta chain. This sample is drawn from a study of CXCR3-negative and CXCR3-positive naive CD8 T cells. Through 5' RACE with UMI labels, the TRB cDNA libraries were prepared. Following a re-call of the 5' RACE reads, TCRdb has one entry per CDR3 protein and lacks DNA. The sample has 45,000 to 70,000 distinct CDR3 sequences. With 300,000 cells each, the CD8+ T cell subsets were individually sorted in triplicate. Germline-derived CDR1 and CDR2 are SEHNR and FQNEAQ (reference sequence). This CDR3 region has 16 residues. V gene TRBV7-9 combines with J gene TRBJ2-7; no DNA is available, so the TRBD1 call from TCRdb remains unchecked. Sequencing was performed on memory CD8+ T cells from blood. The sequence came from a human donor in good health. Some clones in this sample may be carry-over from other donors' samples. The CDR3 loop is CASSGNRDPLNYEQYF.